This T cell receptor beta chain was documented in a study of blood T cell repertoires in COVID-19 (dated by TCRdb to the early 2020s). Concerning the study at large: Samples from collaborators originated in the United States, Italy and Spain and spanned both the acute and convalescent phases of COVID-19. The material from the prospective study consisted of cDNA or gDNA derived from T cells, B-cell-depleted T cells, or PBMCs. The dataset comprised deeply sampled blood TCRbeta repertoires from subjects exposed to, actively infected with, or recovered from COVID-19. The repertoires were made available in a free public database intended to serve as a resource for research on the immune response to SARS-CoV-2. Samples were obtained from the ongoing ImmuneRACE study (first 160 participants) and from 950 to 1,500 subjects provided by 6 global collaborators. Sample metadata almost always included a de-identified subject ID, COVID-19 status, age in years and sex. Where HLA class I and class II types were available, the types were taken from metadata supplied by the sample provider, not from assay-based typing. Overall study results and their limits: The quantity of clinical and demographic metadata differed by source and by participant and was supplied without curation.

Trimming removed 3 bases from V and 9 bases from J; the gene matches leave 5 bases unexplained. The CDR1 and CDR2 encoded by the germline V gene are SGHRS and YFSETQ. The CDR3 starts with the cysteine, ends with the phenylalanine, and has 13 residues. The entry retains the CDR3 DNA only, 39 bases that are in frame from base 1. At one collaborating source in Seattle, patients were enrolled during active infection and were followed longitudinally through the course of disease. Each collaborating institution followed its own protocols to collect whole blood in K2EDTA tubes. Collaborator samples were shipped for TCRbeta analysis as frozen whole blood, isolated PBMCs, or DNA extracted from either sample type. TCRbeta CDR3 regions were amplified from genomic DNA using the immunoSEQ Assay, a bias-controlled multiplex PCR. The study's own analysis went as follows. The number of nucleated cells in each sample was estimated by amplification of reference gene primers within the assay. Sequence reads were collapsed and filtered to measure the absolute abundance of every unique TCRbeta CDR3 rearrangement. For each sample, productive Simpson clonality was calculated as the square root of Simpson's diversity index over productive rearrangements. The table comes from immuneACCESS by way of TCRdb, which keeps in-frame sequences with V and J called. Part of the clones is missing from these tables; in studies checked, under half for an unresolved V gene and the rest for unknown reasons. The V and J calls and the clone size are those of that table, but D and trimming were determined from the DNA. The sample table lists about 160,000 clones, 82% of them with a count of one. The ten biggest clones cover approximately 7% of the sample.

This clone was recorded a few times. The antigen it recognizes is unknown. No clone much larger than this one lies a single base away; base qualities are absent. The chain is encoded by TRBV5-1 joined to TRBJ1-5, with TRBD1 matching 8 junction bases. The material sequenced was peripheral blood. The receptor was derived from a woman aged 40 to 50 with COVID-19, enrolled during active disease. The CDR3 amino acid sequence is: CASSSAGGGPQHF. At the DNA level, the sequence is TGCGCCAGCAGCTCGGCAGGGGGCGGGCCCCAGCATTTT.